Given below is one T cell receptor (beta chain) in context. PCR used 60 Vbeta primers and 13 Jbeta primers. TCRdb's copy holds only in-frame clones and misses some; the assay was immunoSEQ multiplex PCR. This sample has under 200,000 clones, with about 80% found just once. Germline-derived CDR1 and CDR2 are SNHLY and FYNNEI. The CDR3 length is 12 residues. J was trimmed by 7 bases and V by 5 bases; bases with no gene match: 2. All donors participated as healthy donors of bone marrow. These data originate in a study of cytomegalovirus exposure and HLA in healthy donors. Sequenced sample: PBMCs. The sequence derives from a woman aged 45-59 years in good health and CMV-seronegative. V gene TRBV2 combines with J gene TRBJ2-1; 7 bases agree with TRBD2. The CDR3 spells CASSTGGNEQFF. Here the CDR3 DNA reads TGTGCCAGCAGTACGGGAGGTAATGAGCAGTTCTTC.